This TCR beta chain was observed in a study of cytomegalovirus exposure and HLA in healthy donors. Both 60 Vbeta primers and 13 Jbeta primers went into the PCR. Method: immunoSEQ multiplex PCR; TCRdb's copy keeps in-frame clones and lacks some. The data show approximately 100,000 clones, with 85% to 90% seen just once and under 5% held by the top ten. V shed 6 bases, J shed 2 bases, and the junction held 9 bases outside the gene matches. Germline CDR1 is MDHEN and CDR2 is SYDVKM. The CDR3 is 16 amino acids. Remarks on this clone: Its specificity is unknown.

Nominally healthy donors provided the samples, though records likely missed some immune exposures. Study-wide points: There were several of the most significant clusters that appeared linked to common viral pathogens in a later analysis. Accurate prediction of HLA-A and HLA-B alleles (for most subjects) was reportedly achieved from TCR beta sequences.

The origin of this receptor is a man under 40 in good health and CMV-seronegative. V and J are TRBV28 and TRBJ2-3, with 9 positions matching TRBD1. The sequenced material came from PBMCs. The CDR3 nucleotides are TGTGCCAGCAGCGCCGGGACAGGGTTAAACACAGATACGCAGTATTTT. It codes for CASSAGTGLNTDTQYF.